What follows are 4 T cell receptor beta chains derived from one specimen sequenced in a study of T cell repertoires in cytomegalovirus infection. The antigens for these receptors are not known. One entry per CDR3 protein results from TCRdb running MiXCR on the reads. The profile shows roughly 500,000 distinct CDR3 sequences, roughly 46% of them singletons. The sequencing here drew on cultured PBMCs, taken from culture after CMV antigen stimulation. These receptors were taken from a human donor in good health (CMV status not recorded). Some clones in this sample may be carry-over from other donors' samples.

This clonotype was picked up many times. CDR3 sequence: CASSLEAAADTQYF. CDR3 nucleotide sequence: TGTGCCAGCAGCTTGGAGGCGGCAGCAGATACGCAGTATTTT. The genes are TRBV7-2 and TRBJ2-3, with a tentative D call TRBD2 (5 bases). The CDR3 length is 14 residues. Germline V gene lookup returns CDR1 SGHTA and CDR2 FQGNSA. V gave up 3 bases and J gave up 4 bases, with 11 bases separating them.

The V and J genes are TRBV19 and TRBJ2-2, with 7 bases that match TRBD1. The CDR3 runs to 16 residues. V was pared by 0 bases and J by 7 bases, with 8 bases of the junction left unmatched. Germline loops: CDR1 LNHDA, CDR2 SQIVND (reference sequence). The chain's CDR3 is CASSIEGQLIIGELFF. CDR3 nucleotide sequence: TGTGCCAGTAGTATAGAGGGACAGCTGATTATCGGGGAGCTGTTTTTT.

The rearrangement joins TRBV6-1 to TRBJ2-5, with 9 bases matching TRBD2. The CDR3 has 14 amino acids. Trimming removed 5 bases from V and 5 bases from J; junction bases left unmatched: 6. CDR1 MNHNS and CDR2 SASEGT come from the germline V gene. The CDR3 nucleotides read TGTGCCAGCAGTAAGGTAGCGGGGGTCGAGACCCAGTACTTC. Protein product: CASSKVAGVETQYF.

The chain carries TRBV20-1 and TRBJ2-7; unclear D gene. The CDR3 has 10 residues. Trimming took off 5 bases at V and 2 bases at J, with 4 bases between the two ends. Germline lookup yields CDR1 DFQATT and CDR2 SNEGSKA (reference sequence). In nucleotides, the CDR3 is TGCAGTGCTGGGGCCTACGAGCAGTACTTC. It encodes CSAGAYEQYF.